Shown below are 11 T cell receptor beta chains from a single sample sequenced in a study of shared clonotypes between healthy human individuals. The naive CD8 population came from CD45RO-negative cells selected for CCR7, without terminally differentiated effector memory CD45RA+ cells. Clones were read by immunoSEQ multiplex PCR, and TCRdb kept only the in-frame ones, dropping some. The sample records about 2.2 million clones, 90% to 95% being singletons. The sample taken for sequencing was naive CD8+ T cells from PBMCs. The source is a man aged 18 to 35 in good health. Some clones in this sample may be carry-over from other donors' samples.

The V gene is TRBV11-1, the J gene TRBJ2-4; 7 positions agree with TRBD2. CDR3 length equals 14 residues. CDR1 SGHAT and CDR2 FQDESV come from the germline V gene (reference sequence). The V gene end was trimmed by 5 bases and the J gene end by 6 bases; junction bases not matched to a gene: 7. The CDR3 spells CASSLGWGGNIQYF. CDR3 in DNA: TGTGCCAGCAGCCTCGGCTGGGGGGGAAACATTCAGTACTTC.

The rearrangement links TRBV5-1 to TRBJ2-1, with TRBD2 as a possible D gene (6 bases). Germline CDR1 SGHRS, CDR2 YFSETQ. The CDR3 has 12 amino acids. V lost 3 bases and J lost 9, with 10 bases in between. The chain's CDR3 is CASSWTNGEQFF. The CDR3 bases are TGCGCCAGCAGCTGGACTAACGGTGAGCAGTTCTTC.

The chain carries TRBV28 and TRBJ2-7; 9 positions agree with TRBD1. The CDR3 sequence is 15 residues long. Germline lookup yields CDR1 MDHEN and CDR2 SYDVKM. Unmatched junction bases numbered 9, after V lost 5 bases and J lost 4 bases. For the CDR3, the DNA is TGTGCCAGCAGTCACTCCGGGACAGGGCTGTACGAGCAGTACTTC. Translation: CASSHSGTGLYEQYF.

This sequence joins TRBV28 and TRBJ1-5; D is unclear. Deletions cut 0 bases from V and 3 bases from J, with 9 bases between. The length of the CDR3 is 15 residues. Germline values: CDR1 MDHEN, CDR2 SYDVKM. The DNA for the CDR3 is TGTGCCAGCAGTTTATGGGTGGACCCCAATCAGCCCCAGCATTTT. Translating gives CASSLWVDPNQPQHF.

Notes on this clone: Other DNA sequences from this sample encode an identical CDR3 as well. The V gene is TRBV5-6, the J gene TRBJ2-7; weak D call: TRBD1 (6 bases). The V end was cut by 0 bases, the J end by 6 bases, with 10 bases between. CDR1 and CDR2 (germline): SGHDT, YYEEEE. The CDR3 runs 13 residues. The CDR3 coding sequence is TGTGCCAGCAGCTTGGGAACAGGGTCCGAGCAGTACTTC. Protein: CASSLGTGSEQYF.

This chain joins TRBV27 and TRBJ2-1; D uncertain. Germline lookup yields CDR1 MNHEY and CDR2 SMNVEV (reference sequence). V dropped 1 base and J dropped 2 bases, with 6 bases sitting between them. The CDR3 is made up of 14 amino acids. CDR3 bases: TGTGCCAGCAGTTTATTTGGGGCCTACAATGAGCAGTTCTTC. As protein: CASSLFGAYNEQFF.

This clone is a singleton in its sample. The V call is TRBV19, the J call TRBJ1-2; 10 bases agree with TRBD1. Germline lookup yields CDR1 LNHDA and CDR2 SQIVND (reference sequence). The CDR3 loop spans 16 amino acids. V was pared by 2 bases and J by 6 bases, with 9 bases of the junction left unmatched. CDR3: CASSIRSTGGFHGYTF. CDR3 nucleotide sequence: TGTGCCAGTAGTATAAGGTCGACAGGGGGCTTTCATGGCTACACCTTC.

As concerns this clone: This sample includes further DNA sequences coding for the same CDR3. V gene TRBV9 combines with J gene TRBJ2-7, with 8 bases identical to TRBD2. The germline V gene has CDR1 SGDLS and CDR2 YYNGEE. The CDR3 extends over 15 amino acids. The junction had 4 bases not matched to a gene; V was cut back by 1 base and J by 1 base. CDR3 amino acids: CASSVSGTSSYEQYF. The CDR3 DNA reads as TGTGCCAGCAGCGTAAGTGGGACTAGTTCCTACGAGCAGTACTTC.

V gene TRBV28 combines with J gene TRBJ2-1; 11 nucleotides match TRBD2. This CDR3 has 17 residues. From germline, CDR1 is MDHEN and CDR2 SYDVKM. V dropped 6 bases and J dropped 4; count of bases not matched to a gene: 11. The CDR3 region has the DNA TGTGCCAGCAGACCGAACCCGGGACTAGCGGAGTACAATGAGCAGTTCTTC. This encodes CASRPNPGLAEYNEQFF. The full variable domain, with the rest looked up from reference TRBV28 and TRBJ2-1, is DVKVTQSSRYLVKRTGEKVFLECVQDMDHENMFWYRQDPGLGLRLIYFSYDVKMKEKGDIPEGYSVSREKKERFSLILESASTNQTSMYLCASRPNPGLAEYNEQFFGPGTRLTVL.

CDR3 coding DNA: TGTGCCAGCAGCTGGGACGGGACAGGGGCCGACAATGAGCAGTTCTTC. Its protein product is CASSWDGTGADNEQFF. This chain links TRBV5-6 with TRBJ2-1, with 10 bases lining up with TRBD1. The germline gives CDR1 SGHDT, CDR2 YYEEEE. CDR3 length equals 16 residues. V lost 3 bases, J lost 5 bases, and 8 bases stayed unmatched.

The J gene is TRBJ1-2, the V gene TRBV7-9; tentative D call: TRBD1 (6 bases). The CDR3 consists of 17 residues. The V end lost 4 bases, the J end lost 6 bases, and 24 bases lay between the germline ends. Germline lookup yields CDR1 SEHNR and CDR2 FQNEAQ (reference sequence). The CDR3 DNA is TGTGCCAGCAGCTACGACCTCTTAAACAGGGTGATAGATGGCTACACCTTC. Translating gives CASSYDLLNRVIDGYTF.